This TCR beta chain was profiled in a study of T-cell memory formation after mild COVID-19 (TCRdb year 2021). Describing the broader study: Most TCR sequence clusters were specific to one of the two donors. In two donors, T-cell clones that expanded and contracted after mild COVID-19 were followed by sequencing TCRalpha and TCRbeta repertoires longitudinally. Two young, previously healthy adult volunteers made up the cohort, one male and one female.

Sequenced using an Illumina NovaSeq 6000. TCRalpha and TCRbeta cDNA libraries were constructed by 5'RACE with constant-segment primers, with sample barcodes and unique molecular identifiers being introduced. Trizol reagent was used to extract RNA from every sample. Libraries were amplified in two PCR steps, with a second sample barcode and Illumina TruSeq adapters added in the second step. The libraries were sequenced on an Illumina NovaSeq using 2 x 150 bp paired-end reads. The source study handled its data this way. With migec v1.2.7, reads were demultiplexed and then collapsed into UMI-guided consensus sequences. Using mixcr v2.1.11, the UMI consensuses were aligned to TRA and TRB V and J templates and assembled into clonotypes. Clonotypes were classified as expanded or contracted when called significant by both edgeR and NoisET, with noise models trained on biological replicates. For edgeR calls, the cutoffs were a false discovery rate-adjusted p below 0.01 and a log2 fold-change threshold of 1. As an exploratory analysis of dynamics, PCA with hierarchical clustering was applied to max-normalized trajectories of the 1000 most abundant clonotypes. Separately sequenced CD4+ and CD8+ repertoires were used to assign a CD4 or CD8 phenotype to each responding clone. TCRdb itself trimmed the public reads at Q25 with fastp, ran MiXCR and retained productive beta chains. Duplicate CDR3 protein sequences are folded into a single record with the most common DNA and genes. These V and J calls originate from TCRdb's pipeline instead of the authors' own analysis. The sample records around 200,000 distinct CDR3 sequences, approximately 16% of which are singletons. In total, the top ten clones hold 2% to 2.5% of the sample.

Ficoll-Paque density gradient centrifugation was the method used to isolate PBMCs. The paper's findings and limits, for the study overall: SARS-CoV-2 specificity of the second-wave clones peaking on day 37 was not confirmed. From day 15 to 85, contracting clones showed balanced CD4/CD8 phenotypes, whereas a second wave of clones that expanded from day 15 to 37 leaned towards CD4+. Some responding clones were detected in pre-infection memory, suggesting pre-existing cross-reactive memory T cells joined the SARS-CoV-2 response. Contracting CD4+ clones appeared mostly in the CM and EM memory subsets, whereas CD8+ clones were enriched in EMRA. Only two mild cases were covered in the study, and larger cohorts including severe cases with pre-infection samples were considered necessary.

This clonotype was detected only a few times. Its recognized antigen is unknown. Base-call qualities are not available, and no considerably larger clone is one nucleotide away. V is reduced by 2 bases and J by 3 bases, leaving a spacing of 7 bases between them. CDR1 is given as SGHTA and CDR2 as FQGNSA, both from the germline V gene. The CDR3 runs 13 residues from the cysteine to the phenylalanine. CDR3 DNA is the only sequence kept; it has 39 bases, read in frame from the first base. The rearranged chain carries TRBV7-2 and TRBJ2-5, with an unclear D gene assignment. Material: PBMCs or a T cell subset sorted from them (not recorded which). This receptor was obtained from an adult woman who had mild COVID-19 (a few samples of this study predate the infection). The sample titles of this study are shuffled in the database, so cell type and time point are left out; the donor was told from shared clones. The nucleotide sequence reads TGTGCCAGCAGCTTACAGCCAAAAGAGACCCAGTACTTC. It is translated as CASSLQPKETQYF.